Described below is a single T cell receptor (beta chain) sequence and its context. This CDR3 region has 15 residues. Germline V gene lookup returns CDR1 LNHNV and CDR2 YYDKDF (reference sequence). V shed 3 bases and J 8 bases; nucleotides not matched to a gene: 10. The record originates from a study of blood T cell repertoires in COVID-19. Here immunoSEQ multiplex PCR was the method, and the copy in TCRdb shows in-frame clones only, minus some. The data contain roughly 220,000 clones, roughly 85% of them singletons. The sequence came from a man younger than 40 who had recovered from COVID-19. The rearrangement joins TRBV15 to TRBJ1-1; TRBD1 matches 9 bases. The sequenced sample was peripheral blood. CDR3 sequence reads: CATSRGDRDRSEAFF. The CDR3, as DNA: TGTGCCACCAGCAGGGGGGACAGGGACAGGTCCGAAGCTTTCTTT.